These 6 T cell receptor beta chains were all obtained from the same sample, sequenced in a study of shared clonotypes between healthy human individuals. TCRdb's copy holds only in-frame clones and misses some; the assay was immunoSEQ multiplex PCR. In the table there are 650,000 to 750,000 clones, about two thirds of which are singletons. The sequenced material came from memory CD4+ T cells sorted from blood. The subset was: CD45RA-negative fraction. These receptors all stem from a woman aged 25 to 39 in good health.

The rearrangement links TRBV6-1 to TRBJ2-2; the D gene is possibly TRBD1 (6 bases). Germline CDR1 MNHNS, CDR2 SASEGT. The CDR3 covers 13 residues. Trimming removed 11 bases from V and 0 bases from J, with 10 bases in between. The CDR3: CAVEGANTGELFF. As DNA, the CDR3 is TGTGCCGTCGAGGGGGCGAACACCGGGGAGCTGTTTTTT.

This chain uses TRBV5-4 with TRBJ1-2; D not resolved. Deletions cut 1 base from V and 0 bases from J, with 10 bases between. Germline CDR1 is SGHNT and CDR2 is YYREEE (reference sequence). The CDR3 runs 15 residues. CDR3: CASSLRLGTNYGYTF. The DNA for the CDR3 is TGTGCCAGCAGCTTGAGGCTCGGCACTAACTATGGCTACACCTTC.

The V and J genes are TRBV7-8 and TRBJ1-4; 7 nucleotides line up with TRBD1. The germline CDR1 and CDR2 sequences are SGHVS and FQNEAQ. V trimming: 5 bases; J trimming: 3 bases; junction bases outside the gene matches: 12. This CDR3 is 17 amino acids long. CDR3 in amino acids: CASSRGTGELANEKLFF. CDR3 bases: TGTGCCAGCAGCCGGGGCACAGGGGAGTTAGCTAATGAAAAACTGTTTTTT.

This clone came up a few times. J is TRBJ2-1 and V is TRBV5-1; unclear D gene. Trimming took 0 bases from V and 5 from J, leaving 6 bases between them. The CDR3 length is 13 residues. Germline assignment: CDR1 SGHRS and CDR2 YFSETQ. The CDR3 loop is CASSLGFDNEQFF. The CDR3 DNA reads as TGCGCCAGCAGCTTGGGTTTTGACAATGAGCAGTTCTTC.

This chain joins TRBV7-9 and TRBJ1-2; the D gene is possibly TRBD1 (6 bases). V was pared by 6 bases and J by 6 bases, with 20 bases between. The CDR3 loop spans 15 amino acids. CDR1 and CDR2 (germline): SEHNR, FQNEAQ (reference sequence). In DNA form, the CDR3 reads TGTGCCAGCAGTCCTCCCACTACAGGGAGCCATGGCTACACCTTC. Translated, it gives CASSPPTTGSHGYTF.

CDR3 in DNA: TGTGCCAGTAGTGTAACGGGAGCCTACGAGCAGTACTTC. Translating gives CASSVTGAYEQYF. The chain combines TRBV19 with TRBJ2-7, with a weak D call TRBD2 (6 bases). The V and J ends lost 5 bases and 2 bases respectively, with 10 bases between them. Per the germline V gene, CDR1 is LNHDA and CDR2 is SQIVND (reference sequence). This CDR3 is built from 13 residues.